This T cell receptor (beta chain) was identified in a study of cytomegalovirus exposure and HLA in healthy donors. PCR was performed using 60 Vbeta and 13 Jbeta primers. Profiled with immunoSEQ multiplex PCR; TCRdb holds only in-frame clones, not every one. The sample lists 85,000 to 120,000 clones; approximately 70% were seen once. From germline, CDR1 is MNHEY and CDR2 SMNVEV (reference sequence). CDR3 length: 14 residues. Trimming took 3 bases from V and 5 from J, leaving 13 bases between them. This chain links TRBV27 with TRBJ1-1, with D perhaps TRBD1 (5 bases). The source of this sequence is a boy aged 5-17 years in good health and CMV-seronegative. Sequencing was carried out using PBMCs. The CDR3 loop reads CASSLDQGITEAFF. CDR3 DNA: TGTGCCAGCAGTTTGGACCAGGGTATTACTGAAGCTTTCTTT.